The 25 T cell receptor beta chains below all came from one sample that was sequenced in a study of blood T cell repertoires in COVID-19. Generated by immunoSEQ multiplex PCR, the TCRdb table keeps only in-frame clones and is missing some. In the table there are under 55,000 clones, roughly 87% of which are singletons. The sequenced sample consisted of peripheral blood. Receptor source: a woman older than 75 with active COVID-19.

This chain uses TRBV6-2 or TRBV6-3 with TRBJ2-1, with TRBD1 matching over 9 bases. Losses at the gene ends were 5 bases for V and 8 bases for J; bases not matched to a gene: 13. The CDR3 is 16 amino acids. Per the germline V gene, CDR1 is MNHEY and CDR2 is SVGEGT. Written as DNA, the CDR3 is TGTGCCAGCAGTAACACAGGGGGCGCAGGGTTCGATGAGCAGTTCTTC. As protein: CASSNTGGAGFDEQFF.

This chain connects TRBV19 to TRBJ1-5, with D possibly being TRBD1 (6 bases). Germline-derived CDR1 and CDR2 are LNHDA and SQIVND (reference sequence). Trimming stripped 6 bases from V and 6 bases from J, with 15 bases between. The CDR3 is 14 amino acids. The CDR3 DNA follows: TGTGCCAGTAGCAGCGGGACACCTAGTCAGCCCCAGCATTTT. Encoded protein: CASSSGTPSQPQHF. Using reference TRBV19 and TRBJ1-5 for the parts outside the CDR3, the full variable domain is DGGITQSPKYLFRKEGQNVTLSCEQNLNHDAMYWYRQDPGQGLRLIYYSQIVNDFQKGDIAEGYSVSREKKESFPLTVTSAQKNPTAFYLCASSSGTPSQPQHFGDGTRLSIL.

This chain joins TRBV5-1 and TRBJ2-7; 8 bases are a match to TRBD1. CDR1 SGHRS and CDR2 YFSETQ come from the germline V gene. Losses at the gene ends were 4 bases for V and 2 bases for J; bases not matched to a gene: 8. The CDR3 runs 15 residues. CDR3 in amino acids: CASSGQGRGTYEQYF. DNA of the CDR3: TGCGCCAGCAGCGGACAGGGCCGAGGGACCTACGAGCAGTACTTC.

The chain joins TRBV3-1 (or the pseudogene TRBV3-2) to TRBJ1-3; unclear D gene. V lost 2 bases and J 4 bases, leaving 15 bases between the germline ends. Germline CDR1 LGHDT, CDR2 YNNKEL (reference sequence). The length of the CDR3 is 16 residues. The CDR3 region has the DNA TGTGCCAGCAGCCAATTCGCGGGGATTGGGGGAAACACCATATATTTT. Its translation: CASSQFAGIGGNTIYF.

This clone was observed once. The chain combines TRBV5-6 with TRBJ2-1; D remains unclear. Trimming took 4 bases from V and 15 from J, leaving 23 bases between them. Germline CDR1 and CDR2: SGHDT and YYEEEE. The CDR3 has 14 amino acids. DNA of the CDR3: TGTGCCAGCAGCCCCCGCATTGGGCAGCACCCAAGGTTCTTC. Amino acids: CASSPRIGQHPRFF.

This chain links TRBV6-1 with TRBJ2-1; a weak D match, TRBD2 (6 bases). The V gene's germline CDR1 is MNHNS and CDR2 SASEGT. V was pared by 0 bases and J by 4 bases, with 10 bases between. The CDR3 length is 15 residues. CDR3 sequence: CASSEAGGSYNEQFF. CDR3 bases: TGTGCCAGCAGTGAAGCGGGGGGTTCTTACAATGAGCAGTTCTTC.

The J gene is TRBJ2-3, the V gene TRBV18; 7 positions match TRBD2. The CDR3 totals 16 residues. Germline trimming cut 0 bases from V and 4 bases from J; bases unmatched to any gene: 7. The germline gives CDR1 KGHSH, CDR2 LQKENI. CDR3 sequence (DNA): TGTGCCAGCTCACCACCAGGTGGACTAGAGGCAGATACGCAGTATTTT. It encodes CASSPPGGLEADTQYF.

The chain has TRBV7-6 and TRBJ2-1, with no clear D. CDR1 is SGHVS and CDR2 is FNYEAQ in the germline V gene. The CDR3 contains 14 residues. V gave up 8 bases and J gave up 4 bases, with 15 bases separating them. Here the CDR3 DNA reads TGTGCCAGCCAGCAGGATTCTTTGTACAATGAGCAGTTCTTC. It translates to CASQQDSLYNEQFF.

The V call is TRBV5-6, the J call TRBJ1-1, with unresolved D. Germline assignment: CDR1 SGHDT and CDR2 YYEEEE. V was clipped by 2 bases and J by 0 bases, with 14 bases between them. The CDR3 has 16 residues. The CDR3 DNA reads TGTGCCAGCAGCTTTTTATCACTGTCGATGAACACTGAAGCTTTCTTT. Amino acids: CASSFLSLSMNTEAFF.

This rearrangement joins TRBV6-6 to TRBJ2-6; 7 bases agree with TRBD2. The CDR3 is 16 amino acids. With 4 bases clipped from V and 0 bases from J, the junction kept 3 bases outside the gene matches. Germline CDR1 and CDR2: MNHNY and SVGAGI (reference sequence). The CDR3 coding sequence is TGTGCCAGCAGTTCTACGGGGGGCTCTGGGGCCAACGTCCTGACTTTC. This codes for CASSSTGGSGANVLTF.

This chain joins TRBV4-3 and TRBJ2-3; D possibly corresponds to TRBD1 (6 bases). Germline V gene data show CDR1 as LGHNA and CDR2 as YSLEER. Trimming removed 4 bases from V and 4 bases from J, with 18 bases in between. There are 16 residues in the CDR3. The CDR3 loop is CASSLLMGAMPDTQYF. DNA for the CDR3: TGCGCCAGCAGCCTTCTTATGGGGGCTATGCCAGATACGCAGTATTTT.

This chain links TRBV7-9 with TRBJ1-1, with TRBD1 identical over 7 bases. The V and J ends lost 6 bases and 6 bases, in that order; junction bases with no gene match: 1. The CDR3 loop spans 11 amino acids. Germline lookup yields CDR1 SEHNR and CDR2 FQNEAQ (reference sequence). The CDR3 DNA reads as TGTGCCAGCAGGCAGGGGGCTGAAGCTTTCTTT. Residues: CASRQGAEAFF.

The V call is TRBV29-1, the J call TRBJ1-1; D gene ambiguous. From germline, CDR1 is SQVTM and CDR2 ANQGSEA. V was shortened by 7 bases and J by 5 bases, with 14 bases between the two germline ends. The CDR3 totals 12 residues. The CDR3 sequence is CSAERELTEAFF. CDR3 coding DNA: TGCAGCGCCGAAAGGGAGCTGACTGAAGCTTTCTTT.

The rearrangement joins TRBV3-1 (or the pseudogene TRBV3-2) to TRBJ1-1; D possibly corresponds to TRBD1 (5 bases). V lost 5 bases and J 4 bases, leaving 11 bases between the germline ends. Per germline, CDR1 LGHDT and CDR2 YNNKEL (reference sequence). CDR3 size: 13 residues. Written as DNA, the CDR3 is TGTGCCAGCAGCTACTCAGGGTTCACTGAAGCTTTCTTT. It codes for CASSYSGFTEAFF.

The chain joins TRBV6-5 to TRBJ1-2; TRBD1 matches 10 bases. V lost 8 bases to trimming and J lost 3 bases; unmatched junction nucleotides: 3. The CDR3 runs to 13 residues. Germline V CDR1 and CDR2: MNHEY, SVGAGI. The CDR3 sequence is CASGGTGDYGYTF. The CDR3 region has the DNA TGTGCCAGCGGAGGGACAGGGGACTATGGCTACACCTTC.

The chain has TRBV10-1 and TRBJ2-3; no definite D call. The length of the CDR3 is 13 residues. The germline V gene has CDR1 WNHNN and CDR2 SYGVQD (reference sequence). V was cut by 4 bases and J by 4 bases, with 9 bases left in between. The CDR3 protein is CASSVTRADTQYF. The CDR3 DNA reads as TGCGCCAGCAGTGTAACCCGGGCAGATACGCAGTATTTT.

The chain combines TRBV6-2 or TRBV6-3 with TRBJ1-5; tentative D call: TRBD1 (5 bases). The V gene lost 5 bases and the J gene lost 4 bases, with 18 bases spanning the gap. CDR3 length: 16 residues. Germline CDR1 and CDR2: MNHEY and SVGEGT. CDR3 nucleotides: TGTGCCAGCAGTGGAGAACAGGTTGTTGGGAATCAGCCCCAGCATTTT. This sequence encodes CASSGEQVVGNQPQHF.

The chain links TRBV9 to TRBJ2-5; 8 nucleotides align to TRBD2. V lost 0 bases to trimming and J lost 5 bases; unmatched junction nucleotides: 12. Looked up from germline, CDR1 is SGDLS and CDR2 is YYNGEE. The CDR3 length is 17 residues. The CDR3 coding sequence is TGTGCCAGCAGCGTAGCCAGCGGGGGTGATCCGGCGGAGACCCAGTACTTC. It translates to CASSVASGGDPAETQYF.

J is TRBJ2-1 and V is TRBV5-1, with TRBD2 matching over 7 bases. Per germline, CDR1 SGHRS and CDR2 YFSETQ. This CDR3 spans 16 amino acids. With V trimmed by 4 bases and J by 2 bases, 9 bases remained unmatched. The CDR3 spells CASSLVGGSTYNEQFF. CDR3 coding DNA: TGCGCCAGCAGCCTGGTGGGGGGGTCCACCTACAATGAGCAGTTCTTC.

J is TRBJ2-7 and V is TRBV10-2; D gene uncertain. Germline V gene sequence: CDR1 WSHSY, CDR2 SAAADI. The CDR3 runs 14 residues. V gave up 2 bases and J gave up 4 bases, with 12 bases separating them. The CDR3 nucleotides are TGCGCCAGCAGTGAGCCCGGGTTGCATTACGAGCAGTACTTC. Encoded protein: CASSEPGLHYEQYF.

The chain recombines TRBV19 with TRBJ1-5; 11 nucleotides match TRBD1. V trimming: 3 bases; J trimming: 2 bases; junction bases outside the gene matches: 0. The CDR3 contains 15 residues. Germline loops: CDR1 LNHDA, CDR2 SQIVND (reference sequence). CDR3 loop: CASSMGQGGNQPQHF. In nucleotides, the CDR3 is TGTGCCAGTAGTATGGGACAGGGGGGCAATCAGCCCCAGCATTTT.

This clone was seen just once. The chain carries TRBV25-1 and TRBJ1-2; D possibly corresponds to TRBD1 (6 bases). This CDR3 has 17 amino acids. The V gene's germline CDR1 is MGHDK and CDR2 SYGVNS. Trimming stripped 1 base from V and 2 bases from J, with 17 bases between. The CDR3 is CASSESGGAEANYGYTF. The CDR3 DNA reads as TGTGCCAGCAGTGAATCGGGGGGCGCAGAGGCGAACTATGGCTACACCTTC.

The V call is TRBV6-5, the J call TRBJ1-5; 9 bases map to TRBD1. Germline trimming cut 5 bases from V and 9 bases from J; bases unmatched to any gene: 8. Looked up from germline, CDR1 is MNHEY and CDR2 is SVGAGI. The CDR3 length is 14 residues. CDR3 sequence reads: CASSKTGGKRPQHF. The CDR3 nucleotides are TGTGCCAGCAGTAAGACAGGGGGGAAAAGGCCCCAGCATTTT.

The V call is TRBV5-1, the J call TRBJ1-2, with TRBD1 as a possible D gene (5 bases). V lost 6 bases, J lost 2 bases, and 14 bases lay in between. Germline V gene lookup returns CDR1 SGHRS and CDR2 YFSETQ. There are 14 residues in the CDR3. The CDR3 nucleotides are TGCGCCAGCACGCCTGGGGGGGTCAACTATGGCTACACCTTC. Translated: CASTPGGVNYGYTF. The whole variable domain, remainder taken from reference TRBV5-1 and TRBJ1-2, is KAGVTQTPRYLIKTRGQQVTLSCSPISGHRSVSWYQQTPGQGLQFLFEYFSETQRNKGNFPGRFSGRQFSNSRSEMNVSTLELGDSALYLCASTPGGVNYGYTFGSGTRLTVV.

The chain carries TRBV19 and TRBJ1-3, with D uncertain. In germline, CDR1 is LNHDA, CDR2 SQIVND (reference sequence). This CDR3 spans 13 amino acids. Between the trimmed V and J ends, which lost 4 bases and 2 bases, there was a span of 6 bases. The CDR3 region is CASSSSAGNTIYF. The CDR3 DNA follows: TGTGCCAGTAGTAGCAGTGCTGGAAACACCATATATTTT.